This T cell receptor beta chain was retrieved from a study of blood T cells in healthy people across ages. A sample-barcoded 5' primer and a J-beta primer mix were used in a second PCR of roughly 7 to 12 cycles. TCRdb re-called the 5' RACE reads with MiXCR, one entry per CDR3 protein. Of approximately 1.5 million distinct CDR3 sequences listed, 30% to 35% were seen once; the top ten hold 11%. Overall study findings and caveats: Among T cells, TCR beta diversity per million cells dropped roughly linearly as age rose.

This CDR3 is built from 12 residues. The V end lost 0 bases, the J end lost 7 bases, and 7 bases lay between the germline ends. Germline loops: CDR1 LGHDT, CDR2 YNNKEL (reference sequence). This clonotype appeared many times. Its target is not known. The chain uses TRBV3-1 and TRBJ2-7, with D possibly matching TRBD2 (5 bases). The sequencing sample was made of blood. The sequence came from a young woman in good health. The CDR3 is CASSQERGEQYF. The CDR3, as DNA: TGTGCCAGCAGCCAAGAACGGGGTGAGCAGTACTTC.